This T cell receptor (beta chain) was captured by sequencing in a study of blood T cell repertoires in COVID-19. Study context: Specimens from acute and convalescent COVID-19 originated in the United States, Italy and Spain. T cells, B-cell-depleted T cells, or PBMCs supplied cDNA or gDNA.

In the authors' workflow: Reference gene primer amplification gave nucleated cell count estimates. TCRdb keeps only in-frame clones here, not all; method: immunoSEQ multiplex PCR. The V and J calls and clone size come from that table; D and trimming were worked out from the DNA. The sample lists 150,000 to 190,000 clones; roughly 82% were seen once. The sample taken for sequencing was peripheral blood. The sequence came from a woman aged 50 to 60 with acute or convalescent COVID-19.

CDR3 bases: TGTGCCAGCAGTTCAATCCGACAGCGTGTGGGCTACACCTTC. It specifies CASSSIRQRVGYTF. This chain uses TRBV11-2 with TRBJ1-2, with D perhaps matching TRBD1 (5 bases). CDR1 SGHAT and CDR2 FQNNGV come from the germline V gene. This CDR3 comprises 14 residues. The V and J ends lost 6 bases and 8 bases respectively, with 19 bases between them. Looking up the rest from reference TRBV11-2 and TRBJ1-2 gives the full variable domain: EAGVAQSPRYKIIEKRQSVAFWCNPISGHATLYWYQQILGQGPKLLIQFQNNGVVDDSQLPKDRFSAERLKGVDSTLKIQPAKLEDSAVYLCASSSIRQRVGYTFGSGTRLTVV.